This T cell receptor (beta chain) was identified during a study of beta chain features in type 1 diabetes. Trimming took 1 base from V and 4 from J, leaving 13 bases between them. The CDR3 is 14 amino acids. In germline, CDR1 is SQVTM, CDR2 ANQGSEA. This clone was detected only a few times. As every portion of the isolated RNA was reverse transcribed, the sequencing read expressed TCRB transcripts. Libraries were prepared by immunoSEQ multiplex PCR; TCRdb keeps only in-frame clonotypes and omits some of them. Of around 340,000 clones listed, roughly 8% are singletons. The gene calls are TRBV29-1 and TRBJ2-5; D assignment may be TRBD1 or TRBD2 (6 bases each). The sample was central memory CD4+ T cells from blood. The receptor comes from a woman in her late teens or twenties in good health. The CDR3 nucleotides read TGCAGCGTTGAAGGGGCTAAGGGGGGAGAGACCCAGTACTTC. It is translated as CSVEGAKGGETQYF.